A selection of T cell receptor beta chains follows, all from one sample in a study of identical twins. TCRdb analysed the 5' RACE reads with MiXCR anew, one entry per CDR3 protein. Of around 1.7 million distinct CDR3 sequences listed, more than 30% are singletons. Sequences were obtained from cord blood. These receptors all stem from a newborn girl in good health. Each CDR3 is given with its conserved first and last residue. The order of the fields is V gene, CDR3 protein.

v_gene: TRBV3-1; CDR3aa: CASSRGGLGNSPLHF
v_gene: TRBV2; CDR3aa: CASRAGTGSDTQYF
v_gene: TRBV15; CDR3aa: CATSRGATGGEKTQYF
v_gene: TRBV7-2; CDR3aa: CASSTGQGAREQYF
v_gene: TRBV7-8; CDR3aa: CASSSYPPGGDTEAFF
v_gene: TRBV5-1; CDR3aa: CASSLGGGALGYNEQYF
v_gene: TRBV5-5; CDR3aa: CASSLARAAWDEQFF
v_gene: TRBV28; CDR3aa: CASSFTGGYTF
v_gene: TRBV5-6; CDR3aa: CASRDHSSYNSPLHF
v_gene: TRBV5-1; CDR3aa: CASSLVSRSSYNEQFF
v_gene: TRBV19; CDR3aa: CASSMLAGDTGELFF
v_gene: TRBV29-1; CDR3aa: CSVGARLNPSYNEQFF
v_gene: TRBV5-1; CDR3aa: CASSKWDGMNTEAFF
v_gene: TRBV2; CDR3aa: CASSDLPLAWNTGELFF
v_gene: TRBV7-2; CDR3aa: CAGSPGLYDYTF
v_gene: TRBV6-2/TRBV6-3; CDR3aa: CASSSIKTLHTEAFF
v_gene: TRBV27; CDR3aa: CASSLQGPYGCTF
v_gene: TRBV5-6; CDR3aa: CASSLGRGNHGYTF
v_gene: TRBV6-6; CDR3aa: CASSQTTSQETQYF
v_gene: TRBV5-1; CDR3aa: CASSSYPDGHVNTEAFF
v_gene: TRBV10-3; CDR3aa: CAISATAGAYNEQFF
v_gene: TRBV2; CDR3aa: CASGGLARLNEQFF
v_gene: TRBV20-1; CDR3aa: CSASRVDGQFF
v_gene: TRBV20-1; CDR3aa: CSAALGPNEQFF
v_gene: TRBV3-1; CDR3aa: CASSQGGRVNTGELFF
v_gene: TRBV5-1; CDR3aa: CASSLAVGGEVSDTQYF
v_gene: TRBV5-1; CDR3aa: CASSPGTGFTDTQYF
v_gene: TRBV6-6; CDR3aa: CASSYSAGAKNIQYF
v_gene: TRBV4-2; CDR3aa: CVSSQVWTTQYLSGYGYTF
v_gene: TRBV5-1; CDR3aa: CASSLAGGKNEKLFF
v_gene: TRBV6-6; CDR3aa: CASSYSTAGESTEAFF
v_gene: TRBV2; CDR3aa: CASREQGGGTGELFF
v_gene: TRBV28; CDR3aa: CASSPPRAYYEQYF
v_gene: TRBV5-1; CDR3aa: CASSPEGRKEFF
v_gene: TRBV4-2; CDR3aa: CASSQASGFYEQYF
v_gene: TRBV5-1; CDR3aa: CARSSDPRQPQHF
v_gene: TRBV7-2; CDR3aa: CASSPENTDTQYF
v_gene: TRBV7-9; CDR3aa: CASSFVGGTSYNEQFF
v_gene: TRBV3-1; CDR3aa: CASSRDPTGTPYGYTF
v_gene: TRBV12-3/TRBV12-4; CDR3aa: CASYPGQGYNEQFF
v_gene: TRBV10-3; CDR3aa: CAISDPRTSPCEQYF
v_gene: TRBV24-1; CDR3aa: CATSDLLANNNEQFF